This is a list of T cell receptor beta chains from one sample in a study of T cells in Graves' hyperthyroidism and ophthalmopathy. Via MiXCR, TCRdb re-called the multiplex PCR reads, giving one row per CDR3 protein. The sample includes about 350,000 distinct CDR3 sequences, about 18% of them seen just once. The sample comprised blood. The receptors stem from a woman under 40 with Graves' hyperthyroidism that later progressed to Graves' ophthalmopathy. The CDR3 runs from the conserved cysteine through the conserved F or W. D genes are given only for firm matches. The size of a clone is reported for some rows only, either as once, few or many, or as a class for expanded clones.

j_call clone_size cdr3_length v_call d_call cdr3_nt cdr3_aa
TRBJ2-7 few 13 TRBV20-1 NA TGCAGTGCTAGACACACCGGGAACTACGAGCAGTACTTC CSARHTGNYEQYF
TRBJ2-3 NA 15 TRBV7-8 NA TGTGCCAGCAGCCGATATGGTAGCGGCACAGATACGCAGTATTTT CASSRYGSGTDTQYF
TRBJ2-2 NA 16 TRBV7-9 TRBD1 TGTGCCAGCAGCCCACGACAGGGGGCGGAAGCCTGGGAGCTGTTTTTT CASSPRQGAEAWELFF
TRBJ1-1 NA 16 TRBV28 NA TGTGCCAGCAGTTTTTGGACAGAAACTCTGAACACTGAAGCTTTCTTT CASSFWTETLNTEAFF
TRBJ1-1 many 12 TRBV10-3 TRBD1 TGTGCCATCAGCTGGGACAGGGGTGAAGCTTTCTTT CAISWDRGEAFF
TRBJ1-1 many 16 TRBV11-2 NA TGTGCCAGCAGCTTACCCCGAGGGGCCCCGAACACTGAAGCTTTCTTT CASSLPRGAPNTEAFF
TRBJ2-2 many 15 TRBV2 NA TGTGCCAGCGGGAAACAGGGCGCGAACACCGGGGAGCTGTTTTTT CASGKQGANTGELFF
TRBJ1-1 NA 14 TRBV4-1 NA TGCGCCAGCAGCCGCATTTCCCAGAACACTGAAGCTTTCTTT CASSRISQNTEAFF
TRBJ2-1 NA 12 TRBV24-1 NA TGTGCCACCAGTGCCGGGACAACTGGGCAGTTCTTC CATSAGTTGQFF
TRBJ1-2 many 13 TRBV19 NA TGTGCCAGTAGTATACAGGAAGCCTATGGCTACACCTTC CASSIQEAYGYTF
TRBJ2-5 many 15 TRBV5-1 NA TGCGCCAGCAGCTTGTGGGAGTTCGCCGGGGAGACCCAGTACTTC CASSLWEFAGETQYF
TRBJ1-3 many 16 TRBV6-1 NA TGTGCCAGCAGTGAGCCCCTGGGAGCCTCTGGAAACACCATATATTTT CASSEPLGASGNTIYF
TRBJ2-2 NA 14 TRBV30 NA TGTGCCTGGAGTTTTCGGGGTCACACCGGGGAGCTGTTTTTT CAWSFRGHTGELFF
TRBJ1-1 many 13 TRBV20-1 TRBD1 TGCAGTGCCCCGGACAGGGTGAACACTGAAGCTTTCTTT CSAPDRVNTEAFF
TRBJ2-1 few 14 TRBV5-6 NA TGTGCCAGCAGCGGACAGCTATACTACAATGAGCAGTTCTTC CASSGQLYYNEQFF
TRBJ1-2 few 16 TRBV20-1 NA TGCAGTGCTAGGACGTACAGGGAATCGATTAAGAATGGCTACACCTTC CSARTYRESIKNGYTF
TRBJ1-3 many 13 TRBV30 NA TGTGCCTGGAGCAGGGTGGCAGGAAACACCATATATTTT CAWSRVAGNTIYF
TRBJ1-1 NA 15 TRBV29-1 TRBD1 TGCAGCGTTGGGTCAGGGGGAGGTTTGAACACTGAAGCTTTCTTT CSVGSGGGLNTEAFF
TRBJ1-2 many 13 TRBV20-1 NA TGCAGTGCTAGAGACATCTTGCACTATGGCTACACCTTC CSARDILHYGYTF
TRBJ1-1 few 17 TRBV5-5 NA TGTGCCAGCAGCTTGGGCTTCCGGACAGAGACGAACACTGAAGCTTTCTTT CASSLGFRTETNTEAFF
TRBJ2-5 NA 12 TRBV5-1 NA TGCGCCAGCAGCTTGGTATCGGAGACCCAGTACTTC CASSLVSETQYF
TRBJ1-1 NA 13 TRBV13 NA TGTGCCAGCAGCTCTAGCAGTTACACTGAAGCTTTCTTT CASSSSSYTEAFF
TRBJ2-1 NA 15 TRBV5-1 NA TGCGCCAGCAGGCCCTTAAATGGCGTGCGTAATGAGCAGTTCTTC CASRPLNGVRNEQFF
TRBJ1-1 NA 14 TRBV19 NA TGTGCCAGTAGTATGGACCCCGGCGACACTGAAGCTTTCTTT CASSMDPGDTEAFF
TRBJ2-7 few 13 TRBV19 NA TGTGCCAGTAGTATAGCGGGAGACTACGAGCAGTACTTC CASSIAGDYEQYF
TRBJ2-3 many 15 TRBV7-9 NA TGTGCCAGCAGCTTACTCGTACATCTCACAGATACGCAGTATTTT CASSLLVHLTDTQYF
TRBJ2-7 many 14 TRBV27 TRBD1 TGTGCCAGCAGTGGGACAGGGGAATCCTACGAGCAGTACTTC CASSGTGESYEQYF
TRBJ2-1 many 16 TRBV28 TRBD2 TGTGCCAGCAGTAACGCCGGGACTAGCGGGGGCAATGAGCAGTTCTTC CASSNAGTSGGNEQFF
TRBJ1-4 NA 15 TRBV5-1 TRBD1 TGCGCCAGCAGCCGACAGGGCGGTCCGAATGAAAAACTGTTTTTT CASSRQGGPNEKLFF
TRBJ2-7 NA 14 TRBV28 NA TGTGCCAGCAGTTTCGATCCCGTGGCCTACGAGCAGTACTTC CASSFDPVAYEQYF
TRBJ2-1 NA 15 TRBV20-1 NA TGCAGTGCTAGAGGCGCGTGGAGCTCCCACAATGAGCAGTTCTTC CSARGAWSSHNEQFF
TRBJ2-3 many 16 TRBV10-3 NA TGTGCCATCAGTGAGTCAGAGGGAGTCGACACAGATACGCAGTATTTT CAISESEGVDTDTQYF
TRBJ2-3 many 14 TRBV12-3/TRBV12-4 TRBD2 TGTGCCAGCAGTCCCACTAGCGGGACAGATACGCAGTATTTT CASSPTSGTDTQYF
TRBJ1-2 few 14 TRBV5-1 NA TGCGCCAGCAGCCTCAACGTTGATTACTATGGCTACACCTTC CASSLNVDYYGYTF
TRBJ2-7 NA 14 TRBV27 NA TGTGCCAGCAGTTTCGGGTCTAGCGAAAACGAGCAGTACTTC CASSFGSSENEQYF
TRBJ2-7 many 13 TRBV20-1 TRBD2 TGCAGTGCTAGAGTACGGGAGGGTGGCGAGCAGTACTTC CSARVREGGEQYF